The 18 T cell receptor beta chains in this list originate from one sample, sequenced in a study of T cell repertoires in cytomegalovirus infection. TCRdb passed the reads through MiXCR, listing each CDR3 protein once. The data show hundreds of thousands of distinct CDR3 sequences, about 30% seen once. For these receptors, no antigen is known. The sequencing used cultured PBMCs, collected from culture after CMV antigen stimulation. These TCRs come from a human donor in good health (CMV status not recorded). Some clones in this sample may be carry-over from other donors' samples.

The chain uses TRBV6-1 and TRBJ2-6, with 8 bases identical to TRBD1. The trim removed 6 bases at V and 2 bases at J, leaving 0 bases unmatched. The germline gives CDR1 MNHNS, CDR2 SASEGT. This CDR3 region has 14 residues. The CDR3 DNA sequence: TGTGCCAGCAGGACAGGGGCTGGGGCCAACGTCCTGACTTTC. This codes for CASRTGAGANVLTF.

This clonotype appeared a few times. The chain has TRBV5-1 and TRBJ2-1, with TRBD2 identical over 11 bases. V gave up 4 bases and J gave up 2 bases; unmatched junction bases: 8. Per germline, CDR1 SGHRS and CDR2 YFSETQ. CDR3 length equals 17 residues. For the CDR3, the DNA is TGCGCCAGCAGCCCTCAACTAGCGGGAGTCACCTACAATGAGCAGTTCTTC. Translated: CASSPQLAGVTYNEQFF.

The chain uses TRBV2 and TRBJ2-1; D may be TRBD2 (6 bases). This CDR3 has 15 residues. Germline CDR1 is SNHLY and CDR2 is FYNNEI. V was clipped by 7 bases and J by 4 bases, with 17 bases between them. Here the CDR3 DNA reads TGTGCCAGCACTCAACTAGCCATTCTATACAATGAGCAGTTCTTC. Translated: CASTQLAILYNEQFF.

The sample holds many counts of this clonotype. The V and J genes are TRBV7-2 and TRBJ2-3, with 7 positions matching TRBD2. Trimming removed 3 bases from V and 5 bases from J; junction bases left unmatched: 11. The CDR3 runs to 16 residues. Germline V lookup: CDR1 SGHTA, CDR2 FQGNSA. For the CDR3, the DNA is TGTGCCAGCAGCTTCCCCCGCCCGGGAGGTATAGATACGCAGTATTTT. Translation gives CASSFPRPGGIDTQYF.

The chain recombines TRBV6-6 with TRBJ1-4; D perhaps matches TRBD1 (6 bases). Between the trimmed V and J ends, which lost 0 bases and 7 bases, there was a span of 12 bases. The CDR3 contains 15 residues. The germline CDR1 and CDR2 sequences are MNHNY and SVGAGI (reference sequence). CDR3 sequence: CASSYSIRGGEKLFF. The DNA for the CDR3 is TGTGCCAGCAGTTACTCGATCAGGGGTGGTGAAAAACTGTTTTTT.

This clonotype has just a few counts. One junction end does not reproduce the germline sequence, and a read error may be involved. This chain links TRBV7-2 with TRBJ2-1; no clear D. This CDR3 spans 13 amino acids. Germline V gene sequence: CDR1 SGHTA, CDR2 FQGNSA. CDR3 amino acids: CASTLSAKSEQFF. CDR3 DNA sequence: TGTGCCAGCACCTTATCGGCCAAGAGTGAGCAGTTCTTC. Combining the CDR3 with reference TRBV7-2 and TRBJ2-1 gives the whole variable domain GAGVSQSPSNKVTEKGKDVELRCDPISGHTALYWYRQSLGQGLEFLIYFQGNSAPDKSGLPSDRFSAERTGGSVSTLTIQRTQQEDSAVYLCASTLSAKSEQFFGPGTRLTVL.

This clonotype was counted ten times or more. V usage is TRBV2 and J usage is TRBJ1-6, with D possibly TRBD1 on 6 matching bases. V lost 8 bases to trimming and J lost 7 bases, with 12 bases between them. The germline CDR1 and CDR2 sequences are SNHLY and FYNNEI. This CDR3 spans 13 amino acids. The CDR3: CASQDRQNSPLHF. CDR3 in DNA: TGTGCCAGCCAGGACAGACAGAATTCACCCCTCCACTTT.

This clonotype was detected only once. The chain is built from TRBV7-8 and TRBJ1-4; no definite D call. Trimming shortened V by 4 bases and J by 0 bases, and 6 bases separated the two germline ends. Germline V gene data show CDR1 as SGHVS and CDR2 as FQNEAQ. This CDR3 comprises 14 residues. The CDR3 protein is CASSSDATNEKLFF. CDR3 nucleotides: TGTGCCAGCAGCTCCGATGCAACTAATGAAAAACTGTTTTTT.

This chain joins TRBV5-4 and TRBJ2-4; 10 bases match TRBD1. The V gene's germline CDR1 is SGHNT and CDR2 YYREEE (reference sequence). The junction had 9 bases not matched to a gene; V was cut back by 4 bases and J by 2 bases. The CDR3 has 17 amino acids. CDR3 coding DNA: TGTGCCAGCAGCCGATTGGGGACAGGGGTTACCAAAAACATTCAGTACTTC. Its protein product is CASSRLGTGVTKNIQYF.

The V call is TRBV20-1, the J call TRBJ2-1; 8 nucleotides line up with TRBD2. The junction had 14 bases not matched to a gene; V was cut back by 6 bases and J by 7 bases. There are 15 residues in the CDR3. Germline-derived CDR1 and CDR2 are DFQATT and SNEGSKA (reference sequence). The CDR3 sequence: CSAKITGLALNEQFF. CDR3 DNA: TGCAGTGCAAAAATTACCGGACTAGCCCTTAATGAGCAGTTCTTC.

The V and J genes are TRBV7-2 and TRBJ2-5; 7 nucleotides line up with TRBD1. The CDR3 covers 15 residues. From germline, CDR1 is SGHTA and CDR2 FQGNSA. The ends lost 5 bases at V and 1 base at J; junction bases unmatched: 7. The CDR3 nucleotides are TGTGCCAGCAGCCTGGACAGGATAACCCAAGAGACCCAGTACTTC. Encoded protein: CASSLDRITQETQYF.

The chain carries TRBV10-3 and TRBJ2-7; TRBD2 matches at 9 bases. In germline, CDR1 is ENHRY, CDR2 SYGVKD. The CDR3 consists of 14 residues. Trimming cost V 2 bases and J 5 bases; bases outside gene matches: 4. The CDR3, as DNA: TGTGCCATCAGTGAGCCTAGCGGGAACGACGAGCAGTACTTC. Amino acids: CAISEPSGNDEQYF.

The table lists this clonotype with a few counts. The V and J genes are TRBV30 and TRBJ2-7, with D unresolved. Trimming stripped 3 bases from V and 1 base from J, with 10 bases between. Germline V lookup: CDR1 GTSNPN, CDR2 SVGIG (reference sequence). There are 13 residues in the CDR3. CDR3 nucleotide sequence: TGTGCCTGGAGAATTAGACAATCCTACGAGCAGTACTTC. Amino acid sequence: CAWRIRQSYEQYF.

In its sample, this clonotype was seen many times. CDR3 nucleotide sequence: TGTGCCAGCAGCCCCGGCGGGAGGTCCTACGAGCAGTACTTC. Translating gives CASSPGGRSYEQYF. The genes are TRBV7-2 and TRBJ2-7; 8 nucleotides align to TRBD2. J was trimmed by 1 base and V by 5 bases; bases with no gene match: 4. This CDR3 contains 14 residues. CDR1 is SGHTA, CDR2 FQGNSA, per germline.

The rearrangement joins TRBV6-6 to TRBJ2-3, with 8 bases aligning to TRBD2. Looked up from germline, CDR1 is MNHNY and CDR2 is SVGAGI (reference sequence). The CDR3 totals 13 residues. After removal of 8 bases from V and 6 bases from J, the junction contained 7 bases not matched to a gene. CDR3 loop: CASVGTRADTQYF. In DNA, the CDR3 is TGTGCCAGCGTCGGGACTAGAGCGGATACGCAGTATTTT.

The sample holds a few counts of this clonotype. The V call is TRBV28, the J call TRBJ1-1; D remains unclear. The CDR3 is made up of 12 amino acids. The V and J ends lost 8 bases and 8 bases respectively, with 15 bases between them. Germline V gene sequence: CDR1 MDHEN, CDR2 SYDVKM. The CDR3 loop is CASLGRTWEAFF. The CDR3 DNA reads TGTGCCAGCTTAGGTAGGACCTGGGAAGCTTTCTTT.

The chain links TRBV4-2 to TRBJ1-1, with 8 bases matching TRBD1. From germline, CDR1 is LGHNA and CDR2 YNFKEQ. V dropped 1 base and J dropped 4; count of bases not matched to a gene: 14. CDR3 length: 18 amino acids. As DNA, the CDR3 is TGTGCCAGCAGCCAAGGGAGCGCAGGGGGCAGTTGGGGCACTGAAGCTTTCTTT. It codes for CASSQGSAGGSWGTEAFF.

This clonotype has a count of ten or more. This chain uses TRBV7-8 with TRBJ2-5, with TRBD1 identical over 10 bases. CDR1 SGHVS and CDR2 FQNEAQ come from the germline V gene. The junction had 9 bases not matched to a gene; V was cut back by 4 bases and J by 4 bases. CDR3 size: 16 residues. The CDR3 region is CASSSRDRGLGETQYF. The CDR3 DNA sequence: TGTGCCAGCAGCTCCCGGGACAGGGGACTCGGAGAGACCCAGTACTTC.